This entry concerns a single T cell receptor (beta chain). Its antigen is undetermined. This record belongs to a study of OX40 agonist ivuxolimab in advanced cancers. Repertoires were generated with immunoSEQ multiplex PCR, while TCRdb's copy carries only in-frame clones and drops some. The table has about 65,000 clones, roughly 84% seen once. The study's findings and limits: At doses 0.1 to 3.0 mg/kg, CD4+ and CD8+ clones expanded.

Germline V gene data show CDR1 as MNHEY and CDR2 as SVGAGI. Trimming stripped 10 bases from V and 6 bases from J, with 13 bases between. The CDR3 has 11 amino acids. The clonotype originates from an adult with an advanced solid tumor such as melanoma, head and neck, liver or kidney cancer. Material: CD4+ or CD8+ T cells sorted from blood, obtained in a trial of the OX40 agonist ivuxolimab. The rearrangement joins TRBV6-5 to TRBJ2-7; D uncertain. This CDR3 is CATRVLGEQYF. CDR3 bases: TGTGCCACCCGGGTCCTTGGCGAGCAGTACTTC.